Below, 21 T cell receptor beta chains from the same sample are listed, as sequenced in a study of blood T cell repertoires in COVID-19. TCRdb keeps only in-frame clones here, not all; method: immunoSEQ multiplex PCR. The sample yields 130,000 to 150,000 clones, roughly 87% seen once. The sample comprised peripheral blood. These TCRs come from a woman in her fifties or sixties with acute or convalescent COVID-19.

V gene TRBV6-1 combines with J gene TRBJ1-1, with 8 positions matching TRBD1. Unmatched junction bases numbered 7, after V lost 3 bases and J lost 4 bases. CDR1 is MNHNS, CDR2 SASEGT, per germline. This CDR3 region has 15 residues. CDR3 nucleotide sequence: TGTGCCAGCAGTGACGGTGGACAGGGAATCACTGAAGCTTTCTTT. Translating gives CASSDGGQGITEAFF.

The chain has TRBV9 and TRBJ2-3, with TRBD1 matching 7 bases. V shed 0 bases and J 4 bases; nucleotides not matched to a gene: 2. The CDR3 is 14 amino acids. Germline V gene sequence: CDR1 SGDLS, CDR2 YYNGEE. For the CDR3, the DNA is TGTGCCAGCAGCGTAGGCCAGGGGGCAGATACGCAGTATTTT. It specifies CASSVGQGADTQYF.

The chain combines TRBV30 with TRBJ2-3; D is perhaps TRBD1 (5 bases). Germline V gene sequence: CDR1 GTSNPN, CDR2 SVGIG (reference sequence). The V gene lost 4 bases and the J gene lost 3 bases, with 17 bases spanning the gap. The CDR3 runs 15 residues. The CDR3 DNA follows: TGTGCCTGGAAAAACAGGATTCTTGGGACAGATACGCAGTATTTT. Protein sequence: CAWKNRILGTDTQYF. Filled out from reference TRBV30 and TRBJ2-3, the complete variable domain reads SQTIHQWPATLVQPVGSPLSLECTVEGTSNPNLYWYRQAAGRGLQLLFYSVGIGQISSEVPQNLSASRPQDRQFILSSKKLLLSDSGFYLCAWKNRILGTDTQYFGPGTRLTVL.

This rearrangement joins TRBV6-5 to TRBJ1-1; a weak D match, TRBD1 (5 bases). V was trimmed by 5 bases and J by 4 bases, leaving 14 bases between them. Looked up from germline, CDR1 is MNHEY and CDR2 is SVGAGI. This CDR3 has 14 amino acids. The CDR3 region has the DNA TGTGCCAGCAGTAAGGATGGGGGGGGCACTGAAGCTTTCTTT. Translating gives CASSKDGGGTEAFF.

The V and J genes are TRBV19 and TRBJ1-1, with D possibly TRBD1 on 5 matching bases. Looked up from germline, CDR1 is LNHDA and CDR2 is SQIVND (reference sequence). The CDR3 extends over 13 amino acids. Trimming cost V 3 bases and J 9 bases, with 14 bases left between them. The CDR3 reads CASSMSREDKAFF. As DNA, the CDR3 is TGTGCCAGTAGTATGAGCAGGGAAGATAAAGCTTTCTTT. Complete variable domain (other parts from reference TRBV19 and TRBJ1-1): DGGITQSPKYLFRKEGQNVTLSCEQNLNHDAMYWYRQDPGQGLRLIYYSQIVNDFQKGDIAEGYSVSREKKESFPLTVTSAQKNPTAFYLCASSMSREDKAFFGQGTRLTVV.

The chain uses TRBV10-3 and TRBJ2-7, with TRBD2 identical over 8 bases. The CDR3 length is 15 residues. The V and J ends lost 0 bases and 3 bases, in that order; junction bases with no gene match: 4. Germline V gene data show CDR1 as ENHRY and CDR2 as SYGVKD. The CDR3, as DNA: TGTGCCATCAGTGAGTCATGGGCGGGGGGCTACGAGCAGTACTTC. It encodes CAISESWAGGYEQYF.

The rearrangement links TRBV21-1 to TRBJ2-1; the D call of TRBD2 is as the table states it, not checked on the DNA. TRBV21-1 is a documented pseudogene. The CDR3 totals 14 residues. For the CDR3, the DNA is TGTGCCAGGTACTACCCAGATCGATACAATGAGCAGTTCTTC. It yields the protein CARYYPDRYNEQFF.

This clone showed up many times. CDR3 residues: CASSPMSSNGYTF. The CDR3 nucleotides read TGTGCCAGCAGTCCTATGTCTTCGAATGGCTACACCTTC. The V gene is TRBV6-6, the J gene TRBJ1-2; D not certain. The CDR3 length is 13 residues. Germline-derived CDR1 and CDR2 are MNHNY and SVGAGI (reference sequence). V lost 5 bases, J lost 6 bases, and 13 bases lay in between.

This clone was picked up one time. The chain combines TRBV19 with TRBJ1-3; TRBD1 is a possible D gene (6 bases). Trimming pared 4 bases from V and 0 bases from J, leaving 13 bases between. The CDR3 spans 16 residues. Looked up from germline, CDR1 is LNHDA and CDR2 is SQIVND (reference sequence). CDR3: CASSTSGDNSGNTIYF. The CDR3 DNA reads TGTGCCAGTAGTACATCAGGGGATAACTCTGGAAACACCATATATTTT.

V is TRBV19 and J is TRBJ1-1, with D unresolved. The length of the CDR3 is 13 residues. Trimming pared 2 bases from V and 1 base from J, leaving 5 bases between. Germline lookup yields CDR1 LNHDA and CDR2 SQIVND (reference sequence). CDR3 nucleotides: TGTGCCAGTAGTATACAGAAGAACACTGAAGCTTTCTTT. Protein: CASSIQKNTEAFF. Supplemented by reference TRBV19 and TRBJ1-1, the full variable domain reads DGGITQSPKYLFRKEGQNVTLSCEQNLNHDAMYWYRQDPGQGLRLIYYSQIVNDFQKGDIAEGYSVSREKKESFPLTVTSAQKNPTAFYLCASSIQKNTEAFFGQGTRLTVV.

The chain joins TRBV30 to TRBJ2-7, with 9 bases aligning to TRBD2. Per germline, CDR1 GTSNPN and CDR2 SVGIG (reference sequence). V lost 0 bases, J lost 9 bases, and 15 bases stayed unmatched. This CDR3 spans 16 amino acids. The CDR3 DNA reads TGTGCCTGGAGTGTACTCAGCGGGGGGAGCCTAGTGGTGCAGTACTTC. Its translation: CAWSVLSGGSLVVQYF.

This chain uses TRBV7-9 with TRBJ1-1, with 7 positions matching TRBD1. The germline V gene encodes CDR1 SEHNR and CDR2 FQNEAQ (reference sequence). J gave up 0 bases and V 5 bases, and 3 bases lay outside the gene matches. The CDR3 is made up of 14 amino acids. CDR3 sequence: CASSAGQLNTEAFF. The DNA for the CDR3 is TGTGCCAGCAGCGCGGGACAGTTGAACACTGAAGCTTTCTTT.

This chain connects TRBV6-1 to TRBJ1-2; unclear D gene. Germline V gives CDR1 MNHNS, CDR2 SASEGT. The germline V and J ends were trimmed by 2 bases and 6 bases, with 16 bases remaining between them. The length of the CDR3 is 15 residues. The CDR3 sequence is CASSERSVGLDGYTF. CDR3 coding DNA: TGTGCCAGCAGTGAACGGTCAGTGGGCCTTGATGGCTACACCTTC.

The CDR3 protein is CAIRTGSNQPQHF. The CDR3 coding sequence is TGTGCCATCAGGACAGGCAGCAATCAGCCCCAGCATTTT. The chain links TRBV28 to TRBJ1-5, with 7 bases matching TRBD1. Germline CDR1 and CDR2: MDHEN and SYDVKM. V shed 10 bases, J shed 1 base, and the junction held 4 bases outside the gene matches. The CDR3 consists of 13 residues.

The chain combines TRBV4-1 with TRBJ1-5, with D possibly TRBD1 on 5 matching bases. Trimming left V 6 bases short and J 4 bases short, with 16 bases between. Germline CDR1 MGHRA, CDR2 YSYEKL. The CDR3 spans 15 residues. CDR3 amino acids: CASRLSGEGNQPQHF. CDR3 DNA sequence: TGCGCCAGCAGACTTTCCGGGGAGGGGAATCAGCCCCAGCATTTT.

The chain couples TRBV27 to TRBJ2-7; possibly TRBD1 for D (5 bases). The CDR3 loop spans 13 amino acids. Germline CDR1 reads MNHEY; CDR2 reads SMNVEV (reference sequence). Between the trimmed V and J ends, which lost 0 bases and 6 bases, there was a span of 9 bases. The CDR3 region has the DNA TGTGCCAGCAGTTTATCCCTGGGGCCCGAGCAGTACTTC. Translating gives CASSLSLGPEQYF.

The rearrangement links TRBV6-5 to TRBJ1-2; D not certain. The CDR3 is 13 amino acids. Germline V lookup: CDR1 MNHEY, CDR2 SVGAGI. The V end was cut by 6 bases, the J end by 8 bases, with 16 bases between. The CDR3 nucleotides are TGTGCCAGCAGACCCGAGAGGGTGGGAGGCTACACCTTC. As protein: CASRPERVGGYTF.

The CDR3 here is CASSFVRGTEAFF. The CDR3 DNA reads TGTGCCAGCAGTTTCGTCAGGGGCACTGAAGCTTTCTTT. The chain uses TRBV12-3 or TRBV12-4 and TRBJ1-1; a possible D gene is TRBD1 (6 bases). The V end lost 3 bases, the J end lost 4 bases, and 9 bases lay between the germline ends. The CDR3 runs to 13 residues.

This chain uses TRBV4-2 with TRBJ2-7; D is perhaps TRBD1 (6 bases). The CDR3 has 15 amino acids. Germline lookup yields CDR1 LGHNA and CDR2 YNFKEQ. Trimming took off 0 bases at V and 3 bases at J, with 12 bases between the two ends. The CDR3 loop reads CASSQDYRAGYEQYF. Here the CDR3 DNA reads TGTGCCAGCAGCCAAGATTACAGGGCAGGCTACGAGCAGTACTTC.

The V and J genes are TRBV23-1 and TRBJ2-1; tentatively, D is TRBD1 (6 bases). TRBV23-1 is marked as an open reading frame, function uncertain. Trimming left V 0 bases short and J 13 bases short, with 22 bases between. The CDR3 runs to 16 residues. CDR3 loop: CASSQSTDSTGPFQFF. The CDR3 DNA reads as TGCGCCAGCAGTCAATCGACGGACAGTACCGGGCCATTCCAGTTCTTC.

The chain is built from TRBV11-1 and TRBJ2-2; TRBD1 agrees at 9 bases. Germline V gene sequence: CDR1 SGHAT, CDR2 FQDESV (reference sequence). V lost 5 bases, J lost 5 bases, and 6 bases stayed unmatched. This CDR3 is 15 amino acids long. CDR3 amino acids: CASSQQGAGTGELFF. CDR3 nucleotide sequence: TGTGCCAGCAGCCAACAGGGGGCTGGAACCGGGGAGCTGTTTTTT.